This TCR beta chain was profiled in a study of blood T cell repertoires in COVID-19. Study in general: Acute-phase and convalescent COVID-19 samples originated in the United States, Italy and Spain.

In the original workflow: Scientists estimated how many nucleated cells there were by amplifying reference gene primers. Produced via immunoSEQ multiplex PCR; TCRdb's table is partial and in-frame only. Clone size and the V and J calls come from that table; the DNA yielded D and trimming. This table holds some 670,000 clones, about nine tenths found once. Sequencing input: peripheral blood. This TCR came from a young woman with acute or convalescent COVID-19.

CDR3 bases: TGCGCCAGCAGCCAAGTTTCTAGCGGAGCGCAAGAGACCCAGTACTTC. Its translation is CASSQVSSGAQETQYF. This chain uses TRBV4-1 with TRBJ2-5; 7 bases agree with TRBD2. The junction had 7 bases not matched to a gene; V was cut back by 1 base and J by 2 bases. CDR1 is MGHRA and CDR2 is YSYEKL in the germline V gene. The CDR3 length is 16 residues.